A single sample is the source of the 13 T cell receptor beta chains below, sequenced in a study of T cell responses to AZD1222 COVID-19 vaccine. Using immunoSEQ multiplex PCR, the repertoire was profiled, and TCRdb retains in-frame clones only, with some absent. Of some 130,000 clones in the sample, about nine tenths were seen once. The sequencing used peripheral blood, collected on day 0 of AZD1222 vaccination. Every receptor here comes from an adult in good health.

This chain joins TRBV5-1 and TRBJ1-3; D is possibly TRBD1 (6 bases). V was cut by 3 bases and J by 4 bases, with 17 bases left in between. Germline CDR1 is SGHRS and CDR2 is YFSETQ. The CDR3 totals 16 residues. CDR3 DNA sequence: TGCGCCAGCAGCTATTCCTACACAGGGCTCGGAAACACCATATATTTT. Protein sequence: CASSYSYTGLGNTIYF.

This chain uses TRBV7-2 with TRBJ2-5; 9 bases fit TRBD2. Trimming cost V 3 bases and J 2 bases; bases outside gene matches: 7. The germline V gene encodes CDR1 SGHTA and CDR2 FQGNSA. The CDR3 sequence is 16 residues long. CDR3 sequence (DNA): TGTGCCAGCAGCTTTCAGAGCGGGGGGATTCAAGAGACCCAGTACTTC. Its protein is CASSFQSGGIQETQYF.

The V gene is TRBV5-1, the J gene TRBJ1-2; 8 bases fit TRBD1. This CDR3 comprises 14 residues. J was trimmed by 2 bases and V by 0 bases; bases with no gene match: 0. Germline loops: CDR1 SGHRS, CDR2 YFSETQ. The CDR3 spells CASSLGQGNYGYTF. The CDR3 DNA is TGCGCCAGCAGCTTGGGACAGGGGAACTATGGCTACACCTTC.

V and J are TRBV9 and TRBJ1-5, with D hard to call. The germline V gene has CDR1 SGDLS and CDR2 YYNGEE. The CDR3 loop spans 14 amino acids. V shed 3 bases and J shed 6 bases, with 13 bases lying between them. CDR3 loop: CASSAESTGQPQHF. The CDR3 region has the DNA TGTGCCAGCAGCGCGGAGAGTACGGGTCAGCCCCAGCATTTT.

The chain combines TRBV7-9 with TRBJ1-1; no clear D. V was clipped by 2 bases and J by 10 bases, with 8 bases between them. The CDR3 contains 11 residues. Germline V gives CDR1 SEHNR, CDR2 FQNEAQ (reference sequence). The CDR3 DNA follows: TGTGCCAGCAGCTTAAGTTCGGTAGCTTTCTTT. It yields the protein CASSLSSVAFF.

The CDR3 is CASSLSETTEAFF. The CDR3 bases are TGTGCCAGCAGCTTATCAGAAACGACTGAAGCTTTCTTT. The rearrangement uses TRBV7-9 and TRBJ1-1; the D is unclear. The CDR3 runs to 13 residues. Germline assignment: CDR1 SEHNR and CDR2 FQNEAQ (reference sequence). The V end lost 2 bases, the J end lost 5 bases, and 9 bases lay between the germline ends.

This chain joins TRBV19 and TRBJ2-1; no clear D gene. There are 17 residues in the CDR3. The V and J ends lost 5 bases and 5 bases respectively, with 22 bases between them. CDR1 and CDR2 from the germline V gene are LNHDA and SQIVND (reference sequence). CDR3 amino acids: CASSPDSVWAPDNEQFF. CDR3 nucleotide sequence: TGTGCCAGTAGTCCCGACTCTGTCTGGGCCCCGGACAATGAGCAGTTCTTC.

The V and J genes are TRBV30 and TRBJ1-4; 7 nucleotides line up with TRBD1. V dropped 4 bases and J dropped 7; count of bases not matched to a gene: 9. Germline CDR1 is GTSNPN and CDR2 is SVGIG (reference sequence). This CDR3 spans 14 amino acids. The CDR3 is CAWTLRGLREKLFF. CDR3 DNA sequence: TGTGCCTGGACACTGAGGGGGCTGCGTGAAAAACTGTTTTTT. The whole variable domain, filled in from reference TRBV30 and TRBJ1-4, reads SQTIHQWPATLVQPVGSPLSLECTVEGTSNPNLYWYRQAAGRGLQLLFYSVGIGQISSEVPQNLSASRPQDRQFILSSKKLLLSDSGFYLCAWTLRGLREKLFFGSGTQLSVL.

The chain has TRBV29-1 and TRBJ1-2; 10 bases line up with TRBD1. Unmatched junction bases numbered 9, after V lost 0 bases and J lost 8 bases. The CDR3 runs 15 residues. From germline, CDR1 is SQVTM and CDR2 ANQGSEA. CDR3 region: CSVEDPDRGRRGYTF. CDR3 coding DNA: TGCAGCGTTGAAGATCCAGACAGGGGGCGTCGGGGCTACACCTTC.

This clone was detected only a few times. The chain has TRBV6-5 and TRBJ2-7, with 10 bases that match TRBD1. The CDR3 has 13 residues. Trimming removed 7 bases from V and 6 bases from J; junction bases left unmatched: 6. Germline CDR1 reads MNHEY; CDR2 reads SVGAGI. The CDR3 here is CASTRQGASEQYF. CDR3 coding DNA: TGTGCCAGCACCAGACAGGGGGCGAGCGAGCAGTACTTC.

This clone appeared once. For the CDR3, the DNA is TGTGCCAGTAGTATAGCCGGCCGTACAGATCATAGCAATCAGCCCCAGCATTTT. Its translation is CASSIAGRTDHSNQPQHF. The chain has TRBV19 and TRBJ1-5; D not resolved. Germline CDR1 is LNHDA and CDR2 is SQIVND (reference sequence). V lost 1 base and J lost 0, with 16 bases in between. The CDR3 runs to 18 residues.

The chain is built from TRBV5-4 and TRBJ1-3; no clear D gene. CDR1 and CDR2 from the germline V gene are SGHNT and YYREEE (reference sequence). V was shortened by 4 bases and J by 4 bases, with 12 bases between the two germline ends. The CDR3 is 14 amino acids. The CDR3 spells CASSPQVGGNTIYF. The CDR3 nucleotides are TGTGCCAGCAGCCCCCAGGTGGGAGGAAACACCATATATTTT.

This rearrangement joins TRBV6-5 to TRBJ1-1; D remains ambiguous. V shed 0 bases and J shed 6 bases, with 8 bases lying between them. Looked up from germline, CDR1 is MNHEY and CDR2 is SVGAGI. The CDR3 loop spans 13 amino acids. The CDR3 reads CASSYSGRPEAFF. The CDR3 nucleotides read TGTGCCAGCAGTTACTCAGGCAGGCCTGAAGCTTTCTTT.